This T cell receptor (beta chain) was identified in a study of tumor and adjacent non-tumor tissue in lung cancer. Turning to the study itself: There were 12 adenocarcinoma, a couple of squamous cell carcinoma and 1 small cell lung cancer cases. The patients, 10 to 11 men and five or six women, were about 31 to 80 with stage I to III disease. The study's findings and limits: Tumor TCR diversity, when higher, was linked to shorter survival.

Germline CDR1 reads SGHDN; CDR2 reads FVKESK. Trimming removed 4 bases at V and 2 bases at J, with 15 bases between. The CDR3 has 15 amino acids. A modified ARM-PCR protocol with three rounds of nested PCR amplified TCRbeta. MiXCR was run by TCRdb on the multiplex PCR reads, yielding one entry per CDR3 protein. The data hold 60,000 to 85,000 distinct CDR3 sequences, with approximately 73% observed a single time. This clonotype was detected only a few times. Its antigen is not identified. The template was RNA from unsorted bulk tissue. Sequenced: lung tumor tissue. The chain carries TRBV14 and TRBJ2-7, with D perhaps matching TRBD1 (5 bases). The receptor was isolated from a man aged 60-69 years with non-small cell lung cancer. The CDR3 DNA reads TGTGCCAGCAGCCGAGAGTATGGCAGGGCCTACGAGCAGTACTTC. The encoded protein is CASSREYGRAYEQYF.